These 13 T cell receptor beta chains came from one sample sequenced in a study of T-cell reconstitution after alpha-beta-depleted transplantation in children (dated by TCRdb to about 2016). Library preparation used PCR. Data came from an Illumina HiSeq 2500. To normalize quantification of the TCRbeta repertoire, the TCR libraries were built with molecular barcoding that relied on unique molecular identifiers. TCRdb cleaned the public reads at Q25 with fastp, built clones with MiXCR and kept in-frame beta chains. Rows merge per CDR3 protein into single entries with the most common DNA and genes. The sample table records around 700,000 distinct CDR3 sequences; around 14% of these occur just once. The ten top clones hold around 0.79% of the sample. Taken with the paper, the label for treatment or condition translates to: allogeneic hematopoietic cell transplantation with graft depleted of TCRalphabeta T cells and CD19 B cells.

Here the sequenced sample was PBMCs, taken before TCRalphabeta/CD19-depleted stem cell transplant. The receptors were gathered from a girl aged 2-9 years with congenital amegakaryocytic thrombocytopenia, due to receive a stem cell transplant.

This clonotype was counted only a few times. The rearrangement joins TRBV12-3 or TRBV12-4 to TRBJ2-3, with TRBD2 as a possible D gene (6 bases). The V and J ends lost 7 bases and 6 bases respectively, with 23 bases between them. The CDR3 spans 16 residues. The CDR3, as DNA: TGTGCCAGCATATTGGGGCTAGCGCATATATCTGATACGCAGTATTTT. Translating it yields CASILGLAHISDTQYF.

This clonotype occurred many times. The gene calls are TRBV3-1 and TRBJ2-1; D not resolved. Between the trimmed V and J ends, which lost 3 bases and 9 bases, there was a span of 9 bases. CDR1 is LGHDT, CDR2 YNNKEL, per germline (reference sequence). This CDR3 spans 12 amino acids. Written as DNA, the CDR3 is TGTGCCAGCAGCCACCGTCTAACTGAGCAGTTCTTC. Translated: CASSHRLTEQFF.

This clonotype came up a few times. This chain connects TRBV12-3 or TRBV12-4 to TRBJ2-5; D is ambiguous. This CDR3 comprises 12 residues. Trimming took off 8 bases at V and 4 bases at J, with 11 bases between the two ends. The CDR3 loop reads CASRSFGETQYF. The CDR3 coding sequence is TGTGCCAGCCGTAGCTTTGGAGAGACCCAGTACTTC.

This clonotype was seen many times. CDR3 nucleotide sequence: TGTGCTAGTGGCCAGGACGGGAGCACAGATACGCAGTATTTT. Its protein product is CASGQDGSTDTQYF. The chain uses TRBV12-5 and TRBJ2-3; no definite D call. Germline V gene sequence: CDR1 LGHNT, CDR2 FRNRAP. The CDR3 spans 14 residues. V was trimmed by 6 bases and J by 0 bases, leaving 10 bases between them.

This clonotype has more than one count but fewer than ten. The V call is TRBV5-1, the J call TRBJ1-1; 7 nucleotides agree with TRBD1. Trimming cost V 1 base and J 2 bases; bases outside gene matches: 5. Germline V gene lookup returns CDR1 SGHRS and CDR2 YFSETQ. The CDR3 is 15 residues long. The CDR3 is CASSLTGVANTEAFF. Here the CDR3 DNA reads TGCGCCAGCAGCTTGACAGGGGTGGCCAACACTGAAGCTTTCTTT. Complete variable domain (other parts from reference TRBV5-1 and TRBJ1-1): KAGVTQTPRYLIKTRGQQVTLSCSPISGHRSVSWYQQTPGQGLQFLFEYFSETQRNKGNFPGRFSGRQFSNSRSEMNVSTLELGDSALYLCASSLTGVANTEAFFGQGTRLTVV.

This clonotype has at least ten counts. The V gene is TRBV27, the J gene TRBJ1-5; D call uncertain. CDR3 length equals 14 residues. In germline, CDR1 is MNHEY, CDR2 SMNVEV (reference sequence). V was cut by 6 bases and J by 6 bases, with 15 bases left in between. The CDR3 protein is CASSPSSLVQPQHF. The CDR3 DNA follows: TGTGCCAGCAGCCCGTCAAGTTTGGTTCAGCCCCAGCATTTT.

This clonotype was observed many times. The V gene is TRBV20-1, the J gene TRBJ1-1, with 7 bases matching TRBD1. The CDR3 length is 12 residues. J lost 4 bases, V lost 6 bases, and 5 bases had no gene match. The germline V gene encodes CDR1 DFQATT and CDR2 SNEGSKA (reference sequence). The CDR3 sequence: CSAGKGATEAFF. In DNA, the CDR3 is TGCAGTGCGGGTAAGGGGGCCACTGAAGCTTTCTTT.

The V gene is TRBV5-1, the J gene TRBJ2-7; TRBD1 is a possible D gene (6 bases). Germline V gene lookup returns CDR1 SGHRS and CDR2 YFSETQ. The CDR3 is made up of 17 amino acids. Between the trimmed V and J ends, which lost 0 bases and 10 bases, there was a span of 26 bases. The CDR3 loop is CASSLEAQGSPTPQQYF. The CDR3 bases are TGCGCCAGCAGCTTGGAAGCACAGGGAAGTCCCACACCTCAACAGTACTTC.

The chain joins TRBV4-1 to TRBJ2-1, with TRBD2 matching 7 bases. In germline, CDR1 is MGHRA, CDR2 YSYEKL. The V and J ends lost 0 bases and 6 bases, in that order; junction bases with no gene match: 8. The CDR3 extends over 16 amino acids. The CDR3 coding sequence is TGCGCCAGCAGCCAAGATGGGGGACGCGGGGGCAATGAGCAGTTCTTC. Translation gives CASSQDGGRGGNEQFF.

This clonotype was seen ten or more times. V and J are TRBV20-1 and TRBJ2-7; D gene unclear. The CDR3 runs to 14 residues. The ends were cut back, 0 bases at V and 7 bases at J, with 16 bases in the middle. Germline lookup yields CDR1 DFQATT and CDR2 SNEGSKA (reference sequence). The CDR3 here is CSARDFRSPSEQYF. The CDR3 bases are TGCAGTGCTAGAGATTTCAGGAGTCCTAGTGAGCAGTACTTC.

The rearrangement links TRBV20-1 to TRBJ2-7; 12 bases are shared with TRBD2. The CDR3 has 15 residues. Per germline, CDR1 DFQATT and CDR2 SNEGSKA (reference sequence). With V trimmed by 4 bases and J by 7 bases, 11 bases remained unmatched. Here the CDR3 reads CSAIRLAGAVWEQYF. The DNA for the CDR3 is TGCAGTGCTATACGACTAGCGGGGGCCGTGTGGGAGCAGTACTTC.

About this clonotype itself: The junction and the germline gene differ at one end; a read error may be behind it. The chain is built from TRBV5-1 and TRBJ2-7, with TRBD1 matching over 7 bases. Germline V gene sequence: CDR1 SGHRS, CDR2 YFSETQ. This CDR3 contains 14 residues. CDR3 nucleotides: TGCGCCAGCAGCTTAAAAGGGGGCTCCTACGAGCAGTGCTTC. As protein: CASSLKGGSYEQCF.

The CDR3 DNA sequence: TGTGCCACCAGTGATTTAACAGCGGGTAACAATGAGCAGTTCTTC. Translated: CATSDLTAGNNEQFF. The V call is TRBV24-1, the J call TRBJ2-1, with a tentative D call TRBD2 (6 bases). The germline V and J ends were trimmed by 1 base and 5 bases, with 11 bases remaining between them. CDR1 is KGHDR, CDR2 SFDVKD, per germline. This CDR3 has 15 residues.